The clone carrying this T cell receptor (beta chain) appeared many times. TCRbeta library construction was performed incorporating unique molecular identifiers. TCRdb independently ran MiXCR on the PCR reads; one entry per CDR3 protein. The sample has 200,000 to 250,000 distinct CDR3 sequences; about a tenth are singletons. The V gene's germline CDR1 is MNHNS and CDR2 SASEGT. Between the trimmed V and J ends, which lost 2 bases and 10 bases, there was a span of 17 bases. The length of the CDR3 is 14 residues. The sample belongs to a study of T-cell reconstitution after alpha-beta-depleted transplantation in children.

The sequences come from PBMCs, collected before TCRalphabeta/CD19-depleted stem cell transplant. The rearrangement joins TRBV6-1 to TRBJ1-1; no reliable D call. The sequence was collected from a child under three years old with acute myeloid leukemia, due to receive a stem cell transplant. The CDR3 loop reads CASSELGRFGRAFF. The CDR3 region has the DNA TGTGCCAGCAGTGAATTGGGCAGATTCGGACGAGCTTTCTTT.